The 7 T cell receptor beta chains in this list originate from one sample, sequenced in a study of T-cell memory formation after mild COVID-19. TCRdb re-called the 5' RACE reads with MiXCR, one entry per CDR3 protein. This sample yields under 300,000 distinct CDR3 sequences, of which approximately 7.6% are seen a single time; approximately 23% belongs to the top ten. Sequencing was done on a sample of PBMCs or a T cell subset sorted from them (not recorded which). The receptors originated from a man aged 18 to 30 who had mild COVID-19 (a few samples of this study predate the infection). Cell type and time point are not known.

The CDR3 nucleotides read TGTGCCAGCAGTTACTCGACTAGCCCTAATGAGCAGTTCTTC. It translates to CASSYSTSPNEQFF. The chain recombines TRBV6-5 with TRBJ2-1; TRBD2 aligns across 7 bases. The CDR3 is made up of 14 amino acids. Germline loops: CDR1 MNHEY, CDR2 SVGAGI. V lost 0 bases to trimming and J lost 7 bases; unmatched junction nucleotides: 3.

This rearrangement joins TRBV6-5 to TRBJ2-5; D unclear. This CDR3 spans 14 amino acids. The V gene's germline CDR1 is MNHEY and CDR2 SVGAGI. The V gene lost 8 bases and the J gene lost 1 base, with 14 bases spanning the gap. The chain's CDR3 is CASALLGPQETQYF. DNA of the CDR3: TGTGCCAGCGCTCTCCTTGGACCCCAAGAGACCCAGTACTTC.

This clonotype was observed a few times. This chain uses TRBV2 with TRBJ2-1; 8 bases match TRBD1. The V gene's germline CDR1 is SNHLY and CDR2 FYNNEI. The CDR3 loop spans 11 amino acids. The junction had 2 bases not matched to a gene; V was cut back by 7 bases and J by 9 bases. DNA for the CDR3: TGTGCCAGCAAAGGACAGGGTGAGCAGTTCTTC. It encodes CASKGQGEQFF.

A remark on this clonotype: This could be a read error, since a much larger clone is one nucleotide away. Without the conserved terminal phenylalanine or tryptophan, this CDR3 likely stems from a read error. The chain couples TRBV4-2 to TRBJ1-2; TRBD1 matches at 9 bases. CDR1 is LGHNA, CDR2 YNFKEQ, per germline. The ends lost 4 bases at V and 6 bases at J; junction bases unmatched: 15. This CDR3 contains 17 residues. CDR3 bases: TGTGCCAGCAGCCGAGCAGCCACAGGGGGCGTAGAGAATGGCTACACCTTA. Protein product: CASSRAATGGVENGYTL.

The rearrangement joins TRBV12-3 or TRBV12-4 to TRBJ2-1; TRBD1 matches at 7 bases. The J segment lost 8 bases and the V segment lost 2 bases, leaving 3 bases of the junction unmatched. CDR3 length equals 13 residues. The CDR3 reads CASSLYRGYEQFF. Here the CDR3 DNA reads TGTGCCAGCAGTTTATACAGGGGATATGAGCAGTTCTTC.

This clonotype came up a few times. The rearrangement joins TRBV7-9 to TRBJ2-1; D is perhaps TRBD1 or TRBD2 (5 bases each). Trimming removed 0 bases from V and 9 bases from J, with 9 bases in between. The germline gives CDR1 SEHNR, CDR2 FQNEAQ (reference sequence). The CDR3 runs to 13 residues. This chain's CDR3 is CASSLAGEFEQFF. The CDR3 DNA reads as TGTGCCAGCAGCTTAGCGGGGGAGTTTGAGCAGTTCTTC.

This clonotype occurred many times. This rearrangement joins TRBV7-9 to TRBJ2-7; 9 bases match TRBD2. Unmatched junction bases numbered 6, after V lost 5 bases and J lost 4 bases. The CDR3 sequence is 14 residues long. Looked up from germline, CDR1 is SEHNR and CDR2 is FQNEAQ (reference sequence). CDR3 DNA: TGTGCCAGCAGCCGTAGCGGGGGTGGATACGAGCAGTACTTC. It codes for CASSRSGGGYEQYF. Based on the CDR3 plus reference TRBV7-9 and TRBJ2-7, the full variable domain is DTGVSQNPRHKITKRGQNVTFRCDPISEHNRLYWYRQTLGQGPEFLTYFQNEAQLEKSRLLSDRFSAERPKGSFSTLEIQRTEQGDSAMYLCASSRSGGGYEQYFGPGTRLTVT.